Reported below is one T cell receptor (beta chain). The antigen is unknown. CDR3 length: 17 amino acids. Germline-derived CDR1 and CDR2 are SGHDN and FVKESK. The V gene end was trimmed by 4 bases and the J gene end by 3 bases; junction bases not matched to a gene: 9. The entry originates in a study of shared clonotypes between healthy human individuals. Findings and caveats of the study: The generation probabilities recorded for non-shared clonotypes fell below those of clonotypes shared by all four donors.

Measured with immunoSEQ multiplex PCR; TCRdb has only the in-frame clones, and not every one. The table records around 550,000 clones, 85% to 95% of them present only once. Naive CD8 populations comprised CD45RO-negative cells positively selected for CCR7, excluding terminally differentiated effector memory CD45RA+ cells. Sequencing was carried out using naive CD8+ T cells sorted from blood. This TCR was recovered from a woman aged 25-40 years in good health. This chain connects TRBV14 to TRBJ2-4; 10 nucleotides match TRBD2. The CDR3 loop is CASSRLAGGLVKNIQYF. The DNA for the CDR3 is TGTGCCAGCAGCCGCTTAGCGGGAGGTTTGGTCAAAAACATTCAGTACTTC.